Below are 8 T cell receptor beta chains sequenced from a single sample in a study of blood T cell repertoires in COVID-19. Using immunoSEQ multiplex PCR, the repertoire was profiled, and TCRdb retains in-frame clones only, with some absent. The repertoire holds 50,000 to 65,000 clones, 85% to 90% seen once, with approximately 15% in the top ten. The sample taken for sequencing was peripheral blood. The source is a human donor in a cohort sampled during active COVID-19.

This clone was seen a single time. The rearrangement joins TRBV3-1 (or the pseudogene TRBV3-2) to TRBJ2-7, with D unclear. This CDR3 comprises 13 residues. The germline V and J ends were trimmed by 3 bases and 6 bases, with 12 bases remaining between them. Germline loops: CDR1 LGHDT, CDR2 YNNKEL (reference sequence). Here the CDR3 reads CASSHSGSGEQYF. The CDR3 DNA sequence: TGTGCCAGCAGCCATAGTGGCTCGGGCGAGCAGTACTTC.

This clone is a singleton in its sample. This sequence joins TRBV6-1 and TRBJ2-3; D gene uncertain. The germline CDR1 and CDR2 sequences are MNHNS and SASEGT. CDR3 size: 15 residues. Trimming took 1 base from V and 7 from J, leaving 15 bases between them. The CDR3 sequence: CASSEGLLRSHTQYF. Here the CDR3 DNA reads TGTGCCAGCAGTGAAGGACTCCTTCGCTCGCATACGCAGTATTTT.

V is TRBV7-3 and J is TRBJ1-1, with TRBD1 as a possible D gene (5 bases). V gave up 5 bases and J gave up 12 bases, with 25 bases separating them. The CDR3 runs 15 residues. Looked up from germline, CDR1 is SGHTA and CDR2 is FQGTGA. The CDR3 bases are TGTGCCAGCAGCCCTACACCGGAAGGAGGGGCGGATACTTTCTTT. Translation: CASSPTPEGGADTFF.

The chain combines TRBV5-4 with TRBJ1-2; possible D gene TRBD1, 5 bases. Germline CDR1 and CDR2: SGHNT and YYREEE (reference sequence). The length of the CDR3 is 14 residues. The germline V and J ends were trimmed by 0 bases and 7 bases, with 13 bases remaining between them. The CDR3 sequence: CASSLALGLGGYTF. CDR3 in DNA: TGTGCCAGCAGCTTGGCCCTGGGGCTAGGTGGCTACACCTTC.

The chain carries TRBV9 and TRBJ2-1, with a tentative D call TRBD1 (6 bases). The germline V gene encodes CDR1 SGDLS and CDR2 YYNGEE. There are 15 residues in the CDR3. V was shortened by 1 base and J by 7 bases, with 15 bases between the two germline ends. The CDR3 nucleotides read TGTGCCAGCAGCGTACTGGGACAAGTCTTAAATGAGCAGTTCTTC. This gives the protein CASSVLGQVLNEQFF.

V and J are TRBV28 and TRBJ2-3; TRBD1 matches 7 bases. The J segment lost 5 bases and the V segment lost 6 bases, leaving 14 bases of the junction unmatched. The CDR3 is made up of 16 amino acids. Germline values: CDR1 MDHEN, CDR2 SYDVKM. CDR3 region: CASSDRTGGVRDTQYF. The CDR3 coding sequence is TGTGCCAGCAGCGACCGGACAGGCGGCGTGAGAGATACGCAGTATTTT. Using reference TRBV28 and TRBJ2-3 for the parts outside the CDR3, the full variable domain is DVKVTQSSRYLVKRTGEKVFLECVQDMDHENMFWYRQDPGLGLRLIYFSYDVKMKEKGDIPEGYSVSREKKERFSLILESASTNQTSMYLCASSDRTGGVRDTQYFGPGTRLTVL.

The chain has TRBV3-1 (or the pseudogene TRBV3-2) and TRBJ1-2; 7 bases are shared with TRBD1. The junction had 8 bases not matched to a gene; V was cut back by 0 bases and J by 4 bases. The CDR3 has 16 amino acids. Germline loops: CDR1 LGHDT, CDR2 YNNKEL (reference sequence). The CDR3 here is CASSQDPSGGGYGYTF. CDR3 in DNA: TGTGCCAGCAGCCAAGATCCCTCAGGGGGAGGCTATGGCTACACCTTC.

The chain employs TRBV2 and TRBJ1-6, with D perhaps matching TRBD1 (6 bases). The CDR3 has 11 amino acids. Trimming pared 7 bases from V and 8 bases from J, leaving 6 bases between. The germline V gene encodes CDR1 SNHLY and CDR2 FYNNEI. The CDR3 is CASNRDSPLHF. The CDR3 DNA sequence: TGTGCCAGCAACAGGGATTCACCCCTCCACTTT.